This is a list of T cell receptor beta chains from one sample in a study of radiation and T cells in renal cell carcinoma. Sequenced by immunoSEQ multiplex PCR; TCRdb stores in-frame clones only, minus some. The top ten clones hold around 12% of a sample with over 120,000 clones, over 75% of them seen once. This sample comprised blood, obtained from a patient whose treatment included radiotherapy and nephrectomy. The receptors here all came from a woman between 50 and 59 years old with renal cell carcinoma. Both conserved end residues are part of each CDR3. Each record gives: D gene, J gene, V gene, CDR3 DNA, CDR3 protein. D genes are given only for firm matches.

NA TRBJ1-5 TRBV7-9 TGTGCCAGCAGCTTGGGGACGGTCAATCAGCCCCAGCATTTT CASSLGTVNQPQHF
NA TRBJ1-3 TRBV13 TGTGCCAGCAGCCGGGATGTATACTCTGGAAACACCATATATTTT CASSRDVYSGNTIYF
NA TRBJ1-6 TRBV29-1 TGCAGCGTGTTAGATGGCAACCCTGCCTCACCCCTCCACTTT CSVLDGNPASPLHF
NA TRBJ2-6 TRBV6-5 TGTGCCAGCTCCAGGGCCGGGGCCAACGTCCTGACTTTC CASSRAGANVLTF
NA TRBJ2-7 TRBV12-5 TGTGCTAGTGGTTTGTCGCCGAACTACGAGCAGTACTTC CASGLSPNYEQYF
NA TRBJ2-2 TRBV7-2 TGTGCCAGCAGCTTAGCAGGGCCCGGGGAGCTGTTTTTT CASSLAGPGELFF
NA TRBJ1-5 TRBV5-6 TGTGCCAGCAGCCCCTCAATGGGGGCGAATCAGCCCCAGCATTTT CASSPSMGANQPQHF
TRBD1 TRBJ1-1 TRBV9 TGTGCCAGCAGCGCCAGAGACAGGGTTGGAACTGAAGCTTTCTTT CASSARDRVGTEAFF
NA TRBJ2-7 TRBV6-5 TGTGCCAGCAGTGGGACGGTATCCTACGAGCAGTACTTC CASSGTVSYEQYF
TRBD2 TRBJ2-3 TRBV7-2 TGTGCCAGCAGCTTGGGTTCTAGCGGGGGCACAGATACGCAGTATTTT CASSLGSSGGTDTQYF
TRBD1 TRBJ1-3 TRBV10-3 TGTGCCACCCTAGGGACAGATGCATCTGGAAACACCATATATTTT CATLGTDASGNTIYF
NA TRBJ2-3 TRBV10-3 TGTGCCATCAGTGAGGGGGGGTACCGCACAGATACGCAGTATTTT CAISEGGYRTDTQYF
NA TRBJ2-1 TRBV6-1 TGTGCCAGCAGTGATGGCAGCAATGAGCAGTTCTTC CASSDGSNEQFF
TRBD1 TRBJ1-2 TRBV30 TGTGCCTGGGGGACAGGAAGAAACTATGGCTACACCTTC CAWGTGRNYGYTF